The 30 T cell receptor beta chains below were found in one sample sequenced in a study of beta chain features in type 1 diabetes. Study conclusions and caveats: Across all four CD4+ subsets, people with type 1 diabetes showed modestly shorter TCRB CDR3s.

The whole isolated RNA underwent reverse transcription, so sequencing captured expressed TCRB transcripts. Measured with immunoSEQ multiplex PCR; TCRdb has only the in-frame clones, and not every one. The data contain about 48,000 clones, roughly 39% of them seen just once; the ten biggest clones take up about 1.5%. No antigen is known for these receptors. Sequenced material: Tregs from blood. These receptors originate from a man younger than 45 with type 1 diabetes.

This clone was seen a few times. The V gene is TRBV7-9, the J gene TRBJ2-7, with D possibly matching TRBD2 (5 bases). Between the trimmed V and J ends, which lost 3 bases and 1 base, there was a span of 10 bases. From germline, CDR1 is SEHNR and CDR2 FQNEAQ (reference sequence). There are 14 residues in the CDR3. In nucleotides, the CDR3 is TGTGCCAGCAGCTTCTCTAGCTATTCCTACGAGCAGTACTTC. It yields the protein CASSFSSYSYEQYF.

The chain employs TRBV19 and TRBJ2-3; D perhaps matches TRBD1 (6 bases). The CDR3 loop spans 15 amino acids. Germline CDR1 LNHDA, CDR2 SQIVND (reference sequence). V dropped 5 bases and J dropped 0 bases, with 12 bases sitting between them. CDR3 protein: CASSLRTDSTDTQYF. Here the CDR3 DNA reads TGTGCCAGTAGTTTGAGGACAGATAGCACAGATACGCAGTATTTT.

This sequence joins TRBV5-4 and TRBJ2-1; a weak D match, TRBD1 (7 bases). V was trimmed by 0 bases and J by 6 bases, leaving 10 bases between them. The CDR3 length is 14 residues. CDR1 and CDR2 (germline): SGHNT, YYREEE (reference sequence). In DNA, the CDR3 is TGTGCCAGCAGCTTGGACCAGGGGGGCAATGAGCAGTTCTTC. Translating it yields CASSLDQGGNEQFF.

Here the CDR3 reads CASSLGRTGAVTSYEQYF. CDR3 sequence (DNA): TGTGCCAGCAGCTTGGGAAGAACAGGGGCCGTAACCTCCTACGAGCAGTACTTC. The chain uses TRBV5-5 and TRBJ2-7, with 7 positions matching TRBD1. Germline CDR1 and CDR2: SGHKS and YYEKEE (reference sequence). The CDR3 is made up of 18 amino acids. J gave up 0 bases and V 0 bases, and 12 bases lay outside the gene matches.

The chain couples TRBV6-5 to TRBJ1-4; possible D gene TRBD1, 6 bases. CDR3 length equals 12 residues. V was cut by 9 bases and J by 10 bases, with 15 bases left in between. Germline V CDR1 and CDR2: MNHEY, SVGAGI. The CDR3 region is CASRPQGGKLFF. In DNA, the CDR3 is TGTGCCAGTCGTCCACAGGGTGGAAAACTGTTTTTT.

This clone showed up just a few times. The CDR3 here is CASSLIPDRAGEQFF. CDR3 DNA sequence: TGCGCCAGCAGCTTGATTCCGGACAGGGCTGGTGAGCAGTTCTTC. The genes are TRBV5-1 and TRBJ2-1; TRBD1 agrees at 8 bases. V trimming: 1 base; J trimming: 9 bases; junction bases outside the gene matches: 9. The germline gives CDR1 SGHRS, CDR2 YFSETQ. This CDR3 spans 15 amino acids.

CDR3 in DNA: TGTGCCAGCTCACCACCGCAGGCAGATACGCAGTATTTT. It translates to CASSPPQADTQYF. The chain recombines TRBV18 with TRBJ2-3; D is uncertain. This CDR3 spans 13 amino acids. V lost 0 bases, J lost 4 bases, and 5 bases lay in between. From germline, CDR1 is KGHSH and CDR2 LQKENI.

This sequence joins TRBV29-1 and TRBJ2-1, with 7 bases lining up with TRBD2. The CDR3 is 13 residues long. After removal of 7 bases from V and 4 bases from J, the junction contained 7 bases not matched to a gene. Germline CDR1 reads SQVTM; CDR2 reads ANQGSEA. The CDR3 loop is CSARGELYNEQFF. CDR3 bases: TGCAGCGCACGGGGGGAATTATACAATGAGCAGTTCTTC.

There are a few counts of this clone. Other DNA sequences in the sample encode the same CDR3. The V and J genes are TRBV7-2 and TRBJ2-3; 13 bases fit TRBD2. The CDR3 runs to 16 residues. Trimming at V came to 3 bases and at J to 5 bases, leaving 5 bases not matched to a gene. CDR1 is SGHTA and CDR2 is FQGNSA in the germline V gene. The CDR3 loop reads CASSFRLAGGLDTQYF. The CDR3 coding sequence is TGTGCCAGCAGCTTCCGACTAGCGGGGGGTTTAGATACGCAGTATTTT.

This clone was seen more than once but under ten times. This chain connects TRBV6-6 to TRBJ1-3, with 8 positions matching TRBD1. Germline-derived CDR1 and CDR2 are MNHNY and SVGAGI (reference sequence). V trimming: 0 bases; J trimming: 5 bases; junction bases outside the gene matches: 6. The CDR3 runs 16 residues. Here the CDR3 reads CASSYSTGQGRNTIYF. Written as DNA, the CDR3 is TGTGCCAGCAGTTACTCAACAGGACAGGGAAGAAACACCATATATTTT.

This chain joins TRBV4-2 and TRBJ2-7; D is possibly TRBD2 (5 bases). CDR3 length: 15 amino acids. CDR1 and CDR2 (germline): LGHNA, YNFKEQ. V lost 1 base and J 3 bases, leaving 13 bases between the germline ends. For the CDR3, the DNA is TGTGCCAGCAGCCAAGGAGGGCAGAAAGTCTACGAGCAGTACTTC. Protein product: CASSQGGQKVYEQYF.

This chain joins TRBV5-1 and TRBJ2-7; TRBD1 might be the D (6 bases). The CDR3 is 16 residues long. CDR1 is SGHRS, CDR2 YFSETQ, per germline. V lost 4 bases, J lost 5 bases, and 22 bases lay in between. The CDR3 is CASSPPGTHSPNEQYF. The CDR3 DNA is TGCGCCAGCAGCCCCCCCGGGACACACTCCCCCAACGAGCAGTACTTC.

This clone was observed a few times. The CDR3, as DNA: TGTGCCAGCAGCCTTAGGGGACTAGCGGGCCTCGAGCAGTACTTC. It translates to CASSLRGLAGLEQYF. The V and J genes are TRBV5-4 and TRBJ2-7; 12 bases agree with TRBD2. CDR1 is SGHNT, CDR2 YYREEE, per germline (reference sequence). Trimming removed 4 bases from V and 6 bases from J; junction bases left unmatched: 8. The CDR3 is 15 amino acids. The entire variable domain, with the rest obtained from reference TRBV5-4 and TRBJ2-7, is as follows: ETGVTQSPTHLIKTRGQQVTLRCSSQSGHNTVSWYQQALGQGPQFIFQYYREEENGRGNFPPRFSGLQFPNYSSELNVNALELDDSALYLCASSLRGLAGLEQYFGPGTRLTVT.

CDR3 loop: CASSVLSGSLYSYNEQFF. DNA of the CDR3: TGTGCCAGCAGCGTATTGAGCGGGAGCCTCTATTCATACAATGAGCAGTTCTTC. The chain has TRBV9 and TRBJ2-1, with TRBD2 matching over 8 bases. Looked up from germline, CDR1 is SGDLS and CDR2 is YYNGEE. This CDR3 comprises 18 residues. Trimming took 1 base from V and 4 from J; bases not matched to a gene: 13.

The chain has TRBV5-4 and TRBJ2-2; D is possibly TRBD1 (5 bases). CDR3 length: 14 amino acids. The germline CDR1 and CDR2 sequences are SGHNT and YYREEE (reference sequence). The ends were cut back, 2 bases at V and 1 base at J, with 6 bases in the middle. For the CDR3, the DNA is TGTGCCAGCAGCTTCGACAGGAACACCGGGGAGCTGTTTTTT. Translated, it gives CASSFDRNTGELFF.

The V gene is TRBV6-6, the J gene TRBJ1-1; TRBD1 agrees at 9 bases. CDR1 MNHNY and CDR2 SVGAGI come from the germline V gene (reference sequence). The CDR3 consists of 13 residues. Trimming removed 7 bases from V and 11 bases from J; junction bases left unmatched: 11. The CDR3 protein is CASTYTQGALAFF. The DNA of the CDR3 is TGTGCCAGCACTTATACACAGGGGGCGTTGGCTTTCTTT.

The chain employs TRBV5-1 and TRBJ2-2; D might be TRBD1 (6 bases). V lost 2 bases and J 2 bases, leaving 13 bases between the germline ends. This CDR3 is built from 16 residues. CDR1 and CDR2 from the germline V gene are SGHRS and YFSETQ. CDR3 bases: TGCGCCAGCAGCTTAACTCAGGGGACCAACACCGGGGAGCTGTTTTTT. Translated, it gives CASSLTQGTNTGELFF.

The chain employs TRBV15 and TRBJ2-6; TRBD1 aligns across 10 bases. The V gene end was trimmed by 0 bases and the J gene end by 2 bases; junction bases not matched to a gene: 4. This CDR3 is built from 18 residues. Germline loops: CDR1 LNHNV, CDR2 YYDKDF (reference sequence). The CDR3 DNA sequence: TGTGCCACCAGCAGAGATCTGGGACAGGGGACTGGGGCCAACGTCCTGACTTTC. The encoded protein is CATSRDLGQGTGANVLTF.

This clone was seen a few times. This chain uses TRBV5-1 with TRBJ2-3, with D perhaps TRBD1 (6 bases). This CDR3 region has 16 residues. The germline V and J ends were trimmed by 0 bases and 3 bases, with 14 bases remaining between them. Germline CDR1 reads SGHRS; CDR2 reads YFSETQ. CDR3 DNA sequence: TGCGCCAGCAGCTTGGAAGGCAGGGGCGAGACAGATACGCAGTATTTT. Translating gives CASSLEGRGETDTQYF.

This clone was recorded a few times. CDR3 nucleotide sequence: TGTGCCAGCAGGACGGAGGTACTCGAGCAGTACTTC. Protein sequence: CASRTEVLEQYF. The chain combines TRBV28 with TRBJ2-7, with D perhaps matching TRBD2 (5 bases). Germline V gene data show CDR1 as MDHEN and CDR2 as SYDVKM. Trimming took off 6 bases at V and 6 bases at J, with 12 bases between the two ends. CDR3 length equals 12 residues. The full variable domain, rest sourced from reference TRBV28 and TRBJ2-7, is DVKVTQSSRYLVKRTGEKVFLECVQDMDHENMFWYRQDPGLGLRLIYFSYDVKMKEKGDIPEGYSVSREKKERFSLILESASTNQTSMYLCASRTEVLEQYFGPGTRLTVT.

The rearrangement links TRBV7-3 to TRBJ2-1, with 10 bases lining up with TRBD2. CDR1 SGHTA and CDR2 FQGTGA come from the germline V gene. This CDR3 is 16 amino acids long. J was trimmed by 9 bases and V by 5 bases; bases with no gene match: 13. CDR3 sequence reads: CASSPIAGGAATEQFF. The CDR3 region has the DNA TGTGCCAGCAGCCCCATAGCGGGAGGAGCCGCTACTGAGCAGTTCTTC. Together with reference TRBV7-3 and TRBJ2-1, the CDR3 gives the full variable domain: GAGVSQTPSNKVTEKGKYVELRCDPISGHTALYWYRQSLGQGPEFLIYFQGTGAADDSGLPNDRFFAVRPEGSVSTLKIQRTERGDSAVYLCASSPIAGGAATEQFFGPGTRLTVL.

This chain connects TRBV5-4 to TRBJ2-7, with a possible D match to TRBD2 (5 bases). V was shortened by 0 bases and J by 7 bases, with 14 bases between the two germline ends. CDR3 length equals 14 residues. CDR1 and CDR2 (germline): SGHNT, YYREEE (reference sequence). CDR3 DNA: TGTGCCAGCAGCTTGGTTTGGGGTCGGGGAGAGCAGTACTTC. Amino acids: CASSLVWGRGEQYF. The entire variable domain, with the rest obtained from reference TRBV5-4 and TRBJ2-7, is as follows: ETGVTQSPTHLIKTRGQQVTLRCSSQSGHNTVSWYQQALGQGPQFIFQYYREEENGRGNFPPRFSGLQFPNYSSELNVNALELDDSALYLCASSLVWGRGEQYFGPGTRLTVT.

The rearrangement joins TRBV25-1 to TRBJ1-6; tentatively, D is TRBD1 (6 bases). The CDR3 spans 16 residues. Trimming removed 3 bases from V and 8 bases from J, with 17 bases in between. CDR1 MGHDK and CDR2 SYGVNS come from the germline V gene. The CDR3 is CASSDHSRGADSPLHF. The DNA for the CDR3 is TGTGCCAGCAGTGATCACTCCAGGGGCGCGGATTCACCCCTCCACTTT. Full variable domain (missing parts from reference TRBV25-1 and TRBJ1-6): EADIYQTPRYLVIGTGKKITLECSQTMGHDKMYWYQQDPGMELHLIHYSYGVNSTEKGDLSSESTVSRIRTEHFPLTLESARPSHTSQYLCASSDHSRGADSPLHFGNGTRLTVT.

The sample holds a few counts of this clone. This chain joins TRBV5-1 and TRBJ2-1; 8 bases are a match to TRBD1. The CDR3 extends over 15 amino acids. V was pared by 0 bases and J by 7 bases, with 6 bases of the junction left unmatched. Germline CDR1 and CDR2: SGHRS and YFSETQ. The CDR3 is CASSLGQGAMNEQFF. DNA for the CDR3: TGCGCCAGCAGCTTGGGGCAGGGGGCTATGAATGAGCAGTTCTTC.

In this sample, this clone turned up once. CDR3 sequence reads: CASRREESGNTIYF. The CDR3 DNA reads as TGTGCCAGCAGGAGGGAGGAATCGGGAAACACCATATATTTT. J is TRBJ1-3 and V is TRBV2; D gene unclear. Trimming left V 6 bases short and J 4 bases short, with 13 bases between. There are 14 residues in the CDR3. Germline CDR1 is SNHLY and CDR2 is FYNNEI.

This chain joins TRBV7-2 and TRBJ2-7; D is possibly TRBD2 (5 bases). Germline V gene data show CDR1 as SGHTA and CDR2 as FQGNSA. Trimming removed 5 bases from V and 7 bases from J, with 15 bases in between. CDR3 length: 13 residues. This chain's CDR3 is CASSPWTLGEQYF. Here the CDR3 DNA reads TGTGCCAGCAGCCCATGGACTTTAGGAGAGCAGTACTTC.

The chain carries TRBV18 and TRBJ2-5, with 7 bases matching TRBD1. This CDR3 is built from 13 residues. V gave up 7 bases and J gave up 3 bases; unmatched junction bases: 5. Germline V CDR1 and CDR2: KGHSH, LQKENI. CDR3 DNA: TGTGCCAGCTACAGGGGCCTGAAAGAGACCCAGTACTTC. It codes for CASYRGLKETQYF.

The CDR3 sequence: CASGSPGTEQFF. The CDR3 DNA is TGTGCTAGTGGTTCCCCAGGGACAGAGCAGTTCTTC. J is TRBJ2-1 and V is TRBV12-5, with D perhaps matching TRBD1 (6 bases). V was cut by 4 bases and J by 10 bases, with 11 bases left in between. CDR3 length: 12 residues. CDR1 is LGHNT, CDR2 FRNRAP, per germline.

This clone turned up a few times. The rearrangement joins TRBV29-1 to TRBJ2-2, with 7 bases that match TRBD1. The V gene end was trimmed by 3 bases and the J gene end by 7 bases; junction bases not matched to a gene: 5. Germline V lookup: CDR1 SQVTM, CDR2 ANQGSEA. The CDR3 length is 13 residues. The CDR3 nucleotides are TGCAGCGTTGACCCAGGGGGTATCGGGGAGCTGTTTTTT. Protein sequence: CSVDPGGIGELFF.

V gene TRBV4-2 combines with J gene TRBJ1-5; D gene uncertain. V was shortened by 1 base and J by 0 bases, with 7 bases between the two germline ends. The CDR3 covers 15 residues. Germline-derived CDR1 and CDR2 are LGHNA and YNFKEQ. The CDR3 DNA is TGTGCCAGCAGCCAAGGGTACAGTAGCAATCAGCCCCAGCATTTT. Translated, it gives CASSQGYSSNQPQHF.